This T cell receptor beta chain was sequenced in a study of blood T cell repertoires in COVID-19. Turning to the study itself: Whether acute or convalescent, the COVID-19 samples came from the United States, Italy and Spain.

This table comes from immunoSEQ multiplex PCR, and its TCRdb copy is limited to in-frame clones, with some not included. Counted here are approximately 160,000 clones, roughly 84% occurring once; the ten biggest clones make up around 7%. The CDR3 extends over 14 amino acids. Germline V gene sequence: CDR1 SGHDT, CDR2 YYEEEE. The germline V and J ends were trimmed by 0 bases and 8 bases, with 11 bases remaining between them. The sequence was collected from a woman in her forties or fifties who had recovered from COVID-19. The rearrangement joins TRBV5-6 to TRBJ1-4, with D perhaps matching TRBD1 (5 bases). Sequencing was performed on PBMCs or T cells enriched from blood (not recorded which). The CDR3 nucleotides read TGTGCCAGCAGCTTGGGGCAGGGTTACGAAAAACTGTTTTTT. It yields the protein CASSLGQGYEKLFF.